This T cell receptor beta chain was profiled in a study of T cells in Graves' hyperthyroidism and ophthalmopathy. The germline V gene has CDR1 LGHDT and CDR2 YNNKEL (reference sequence). The CDR3 has 16 amino acids. Comment on this clonotype: Its ends do not fully match the called genes, so a read error is possible.

Graves' hyperthyroidism without ophthalmopathy progression within 18 months was termed stable. TCR beta CDR3 regions were amplified from RNA. The study used the HTBI primer set for a first-round RT-PCR of the TCR CDR3. TCRdb re-analysed the multiplex PCR reads in MiXCR, keeping a single row per CDR3 protein. There are 300,000 to 450,000 distinct CDR3 sequences in the sample; 11% to 15% occur only once, and approximately 11% lies in the top ten. Sequencing was carried out using blood. The chain has TRBV3-1 and TRBJ2-5; D uncertain. This clonotype was sampled from a woman aged 60-70 years with Graves' hyperthyroidism. In DNA form, the CDR3 reads TGTGCCGGCAGTCTCCCCCGGGCCCCTAGAGAAGAGACCCAGTACTTC. It specifies CAGSLPRAPREETQYF.